Listed below are T cell receptor beta chains from one sample, sequenced in a study of blood T cell repertoires in COVID-19. TCRdb keeps only in-frame clones here, not all; method: immunoSEQ multiplex PCR. This sample yields 60,000 to 85,000 clones, of which about 80% are seen a single time; about 12% belongs to the top ten. Material: peripheral blood. The receptor source for this set is a human donor in a cohort sampled during active COVID-19. Each CDR3 is given with its conserved first and last residue. D genes are given only for firm matches. Clone size is given for some rows only: seen once, a few or many times, or a class if the clone is expanded.

V: TRBV5-1
size: .
J: TRBJ2-6
D: TRBD1
DNA: TGCGCCAGCAGCTCCACGGGACAGCTTCTCTCTGGGGCCAACGTCCTGACTTTC
CDR3: CASSSTGQLLSGANVLTF

V: TRBV25-1
size: .
J: TRBJ1-6
D: .
DNA: TGTGCCAGCAGTGAAACAGGGTACAATTCACCCCTCCACTTT
CDR3: CASSETGYNSPLHF

V: TRBV12-5
size: .
J: TRBJ2-1
D: .
DNA: TGTGCTAGTGGTTTCGTCCCCCCCGAGTGGAATGAGCAGTTCTTC
CDR3: CASGFVPPEWNEQFF

V: TRBV5-6
size: .
J: TRBJ2-7
D: .
DNA: TGTGCCAGCAGCCCGGACATGGGAAGCGAGCAGTACTTC
CDR3: CASSPDMGSEQYF

V: TRBV9
size: once
J: TRBJ2-1
D: TRBD2
DNA: TGTGCCAGCAGCGTAGGAGGACTAGGAAAGGTTGAGCAGTTCTTC
CDR3: CASSVGGLGKVEQFF

V: TRBV27
size: .
J: TRBJ2-1
D: .
DNA: TGTGCCAGCAGAAAAGGGGGTTTTTCCTACAATGAGCAGTTCTTC
CDR3: CASRKGGFSYNEQFF

V: TRBV4-2
size: .
J: TRBJ2-1
D: .
DNA: TGTGCCAGCAGCCAAGGGAGCTTCGGGGCGGGGATTTACAATGAGCAGTTCTTC
CDR3: CASSQGSFGAGIYNEQFF

V: TRBV28
size: .
J: TRBJ1-5
D: TRBD1
DNA: TGTGCCAGCGCGACAGGGAAGAGGCAGCCCCAGCATTTT
CDR3: CASATGKRQPQHF

V: TRBV18
size: once
J: TRBJ2-5
D: .
DNA: TGTGCCAGCTGTGCGGCACTACAAGAGACCCAGTACTTC
CDR3: CASCAALQETQYF

V: TRBV5-5
size: .
J: TRBJ2-5
D: .
DNA: TGTGCCAGCAGCCTGGGACTCCTCCTAGAGACCCAGTACTTC
CDR3: CASSLGLLLETQYF

V: TRBV27
size: .
J: TRBJ1-3
D: .
DNA: TGTGCCAGCAGTTCGGGGGGGGTAGGGGGAAACACCATATATTTT
CDR3: CASSSGGVGGNTIYF

V: TRBV4-3
size: .
J: TRBJ2-5
D: .
DNA: TGCGCCAGCAGCCAAAATCGCGCACAAGAGACCCAGTACTTC
CDR3: CASSQNRAQETQYF

V: TRBV7-9
size: .
J: TRBJ2-2
D: .
DNA: TGTGCCAGCAGCCTAGCTAGAGCCGTGCGCACCGGGGAGCTGTTTTTT
CDR3: CASSLARAVRTGELFF

V: TRBV15
size: .
J: TRBJ1-2
D: TRBD1
DNA: TGTGCCACCAGCAGAGCAGGGACAGGGGCGCAGATCTATGGCTACACCTTC
CDR3: CATSRAGTGAQIYGYTF

V: TRBV6-5
size: few
J: TRBJ2-1
D: TRBD1
DNA: TGTGCCAGCACTTCCCAGGGGGCGATTGAGCAGTTCTTC
CDR3: CASTSQGAIEQFF

V: TRBV7-8
size: once
J: TRBJ1-4
D: TRBD1
DNA: TGTGCCAGCAGCTTAGCCGGACAGGCAACTAATGAAAAACTGTTTTTT
CDR3: CASSLAGQATNEKLFF

V: TRBV28
size: .
J: TRBJ1-5
D: .
DNA: TGTGCCAGCAGAGGGGGTACTCAGCCCCAGCATTTT
CDR3: CASRGGTQPQHF

V: TRBV28
size: .
J: TRBJ1-2
D: .
DNA: TGTGCCAGCGGAACCACGGGTCGTTTAGACGGCTACACCTTC
CDR3: CASGTTGRLDGYTF

V: TRBV19
size: .
J: TRBJ2-7
D: TRBD1
DNA: TGTGCCAGTAGTAAGGACAGGGTTGGGGAGCAGTACTTC
CDR3: CASSKDRVGEQYF

V: TRBV10-1
size: .
J: TRBJ2-6
D: .
DNA: TGCGCCAGCAGTGAAAAGGACAGTACCGACTCTGGGGCCAACGTCCTGACTTTC
CDR3: CASSEKDSTDSGANVLTF

V: TRBV6-5
size: .
J: TRBJ2-5
D: TRBD1
DNA: TGTGCCAGCAGTCACAGGGGAAACCAAGAGACCCAGTACTTC
CDR3: CASSHRGNQETQYF

V: TRBV25-1
size: .
J: TRBJ1-3
D: .
DNA: TGTGCCAGCAGCGAATCTCGGGGATACTCTGGAAACACCATATATTTT
CDR3: CASSESRGYSGNTIYF

V: TRBV7-9
size: .
J: TRBJ1-1
D: .
DNA: TGTGCCAGCAGCTCACGACGGTCCGGGGGGCAGAACACTGAAGCTTTCTTT
CDR3: CASSSRRSGGQNTEAFF

V: TRBV5-4
size: few
J: TRBJ1-1
D: .
DNA: TGTGCCAGCAGCTTGGCTGCACGGTCGGGAGCTTTCTTT
CDR3: CASSLAARSGAFF

V: TRBV2
size: few
J: TRBJ1-5
D: .
DNA: TGTGCCAGCACTGGTGCAGGGCCCCAGCATTTT
CDR3: CASTGAGPQHF

V: TRBV7-9
size: .
J: TRBJ2-5
D: TRBD2
DNA: TGTGCCAGCAGCCAGACTAGCGGGGGTGGGACCCAGTACTTC
CDR3: CASSQTSGGGTQYF

V: TRBV18
size: .
J: TRBJ2-7
D: .
DNA: TGTGCCAGCTCTCCCCTAGGAACCAGTGGGGAGCAGTACTTC
CDR3: CASSPLGTSGEQYF

V: TRBV11-3
size: .
J: TRBJ2-2
D: .
DNA: TGTGCCAGCAGCTTGCCTGGCCAGGTCACCGGGGAGCTGTTTTTT
CDR3: CASSLPGQVTGELFF

V: TRBV2
size: .
J: TRBJ2-7
D: .
DNA: TGTGCCAGCAGTACACGTACAGTCTCCCAGATTCCCTACGAGCAGTACTTC
CDR3: CASSTRTVSQIPYEQYF

V: TRBV12-5
size: .
J: TRBJ2-1
D: .
DNA: TGTGCTAGTGGAAAAAGGGGGGGCAAGTACAATGAGCAGTTCTTC
CDR3: CASGKRGGKYNEQFF

V: TRBV7-9
size: once
J: TRBJ2-3
D: .
DNA: TGTGCCAGCAGCTTAGCCGGGAGCACAGATACGCAGTATTTT
CDR3: CASSLAGSTDTQYF

V: TRBV11-3
size: .
J: TRBJ2-6
D: .
DNA: TGTGCCAGCAGTAGGGGAGGCTCTGGGGCCAACGTCCTGACTTTC
CDR3: CASSRGGSGANVLTF

V: TRBV27
size: once
J: TRBJ1-2
D: TRBD1
DNA: TGTGCCAGCAGTACCACCGGACAGGGAATACATGGCTACACCTTC
CDR3: CASSTTGQGIHGYTF

V: TRBV19
size: .
J: TRBJ2-7
D: .
DNA: TGTGCCAGTAGTATCCTACACAGAGACTCCTACGAGCAGTACTTC
CDR3: CASSILHRDSYEQYF

V: TRBV7-2
size: few
J: TRBJ2-6
D: TRBD2
DNA: TGTGCCAGCAGCTTTAGCGGGACTGGGGCCAACGTCCTGACTTTC
CDR3: CASSFSGTGANVLTF

V: TRBV25-1
size: .
J: TRBJ2-5
D: TRBD2
DNA: TGTGCCAGCACCCGAGCGGGAGAAAAAACCCAGTACTTC
CDR3: CASTRAGEKTQYF

V: TRBV19
size: few
J: TRBJ2-1
D: .
DNA: TGTGCCAGTAGTATCGGAGCTGAGCAGTTCTTC
CDR3: CASSIGAEQFF

V: TRBV3-1/TRBV3-2
size: .
J: TRBJ1-2
D: TRBD1
DNA: TGTGCCAGCAGCCAAGTAGGGACAGGGAGCCTTGGCTACACCTTC
CDR3: CASSQVGTGSLGYTF

V: TRBV28
size: .
J: TRBJ1-5
D: .
DNA: TGTGCCAGCAGTTTGGAGGGAGGCGGGAACAATCAGCCCCAGCATTTT
CDR3: CASSLEGGGNNQPQHF